This T cell receptor (beta chain) was profiled in a study of identical twins. Everyone who donated was a healthy Caucasian. TCRdb analysed the 5' RACE reads with MiXCR anew, one entry per CDR3 protein. The sample lists approximately 190,000 distinct CDR3 sequences; approximately 16% were seen once. Trimming took 4 bases from V and 5 from J; bases not matched to a gene: 10. The CDR3 contains 16 residues. The germline CDR1 and CDR2 sequences are MNHEY and SMNVEV (reference sequence). There are many counts of this clonotype. Its matching antigen is unknown. Broader study findings: Interpretation of the results relied on cross-sectional statistical analysis and not on following the same donors.

The same sample was also studied in work on T cells expressing NK-cell markers.

This rearrangement joins TRBV27 to TRBJ2-2; 7 nucleotides align to TRBD2. The sample was CD8+ T cells sorted from blood. The TCR originated in a young woman in good health. CDR3 bases: TGTGCCAGCAGTTCTCCAGCGGGACGAGTGACCGGGGAGCTGTTTTTT. Amino acid sequence: CASSSPAGRVTGELFF.